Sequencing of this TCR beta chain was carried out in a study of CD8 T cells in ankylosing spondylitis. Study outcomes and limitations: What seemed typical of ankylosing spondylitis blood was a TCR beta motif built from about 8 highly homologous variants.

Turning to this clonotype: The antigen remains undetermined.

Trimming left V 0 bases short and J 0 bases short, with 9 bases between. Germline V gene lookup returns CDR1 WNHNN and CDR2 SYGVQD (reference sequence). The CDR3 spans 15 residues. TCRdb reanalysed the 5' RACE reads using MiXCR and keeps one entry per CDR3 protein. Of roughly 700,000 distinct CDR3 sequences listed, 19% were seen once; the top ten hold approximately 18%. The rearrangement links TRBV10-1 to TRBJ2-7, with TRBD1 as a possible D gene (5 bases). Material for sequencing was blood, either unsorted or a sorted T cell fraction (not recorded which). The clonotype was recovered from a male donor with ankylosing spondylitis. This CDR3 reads CASSESWGPSYEQYF. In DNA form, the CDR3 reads TGCGCCAGCAGTGAGTCGTGGGGCCCCTCCTACGAGCAGTACTTC.